These 25 T cell receptor beta chains were all obtained from the same sample, sequenced in a study of PD-L1 blockade in urothelial cancer. Repertoires were generated with immunoSEQ multiplex PCR, while TCRdb's copy carries only in-frame clones and drops some. The sample lists tens of thousands of clones; around 82% were seen once. Time point in this sample: peripheral blood 6 weeks after treatment start. Sequences were derived from PBMCs, sampled around atezolizumab (anti-PD-L1) treatment. Receptor source: a man between 45 and 60 years old with urothelial cancer.

This rearrangement joins TRBV6-6 to TRBJ1-1, with 8 bases that match TRBD1. The CDR3 sequence is 16 residues long. The germline CDR1 and CDR2 sequences are MNHNY and SVGAGI (reference sequence). With V trimmed by 5 bases and J by 2 bases, 10 bases remained unmatched. The CDR3 bases are TGTGCCAGCAGTCCCGGACAGGGCAAAGGCAACACTGAAGCTTTCTTT. It specifies CASSPGQGKGNTEAFF.

This clone occurred once. The chain couples TRBV5-1 to TRBJ1-5; 9 bases match TRBD1. There are 15 residues in the CDR3. CDR1 and CDR2 from the germline V gene are SGHRS and YFSETQ. With V trimmed by 2 bases and J by 4 bases, 4 bases remained unmatched. The CDR3 protein is CASSFGTGNNQPQHF. The CDR3 coding sequence is TGCGCCAGCAGCTTCGGGACAGGGAATAATCAGCCCCAGCATTTT.

This clone was counted a few times. The V gene is TRBV5-5, the J gene TRBJ1-5; 8 bases match TRBD1. J was trimmed by 4 bases and V by 4 bases; bases with no gene match: 7. The CDR3 has 15 residues. In germline, CDR1 is SGHKS, CDR2 YYEKEE (reference sequence). In DNA, the CDR3 is TGTGCCAGCAGCCCGACAGGGGCCCTAAATCAGCCCCAGCATTTT. It encodes CASSPTGALNQPQHF.

The J gene is TRBJ1-6, the V gene TRBV25-1, with D possibly being TRBD1 (5 bases). Between the trimmed V and J ends, which lost 7 bases and 9 bases, there was a span of 13 bases. CDR3 length equals 13 residues. The germline V gene has CDR1 MGHDK and CDR2 SYGVNS. The chain's CDR3 is CASTVGGRSPLHF. The CDR3 DNA reads TGTGCCAGCACGGTGGGGGGTCGTTCACCCCTCCACTTT.

The chain uses TRBV30 and TRBJ2-5, with D unclear. CDR1 GTSNPN and CDR2 SVGIG come from the germline V gene (reference sequence). CDR3 size: 13 residues. V lost 0 bases and J lost 2, with 7 bases in between. The CDR3, as DNA: TGTGCCTGGAGTGTCCTGCGGCAAGAGACCCAGTACTTC. It codes for CAWSVLRQETQYF.

In its sample, this clone was seen a few times. The DNA for the CDR3 is TGCGCCAGCAGTTGGACCGGGAGGGGAAGAGGTTACGAGCAGTACTTC. The encoded protein is CASSWTGRGRGYEQYF. The chain joins TRBV5-1 to TRBJ2-7, with 8 nucleotides matching TRBD2. The CDR3 consists of 16 residues. Losses at the gene ends were 5 bases for V and 4 bases for J; bases not matched to a gene: 14. Germline-derived CDR1 and CDR2 are SGHRS and YFSETQ.

This clone came up a few times. The chain uses TRBV5-4 and TRBJ2-7, with 7 bases that match TRBD1. The CDR3 runs to 16 residues. V shed 3 bases, J shed 0 bases, and the junction held 9 bases outside the gene matches. Germline CDR1 reads SGHNT; CDR2 reads YYREEE (reference sequence). CDR3: CASSSSGDRVSYEQYF. CDR3 nucleotides: TGTGCCAGCAGCTCCTCAGGCGACAGGGTCTCCTACGAGCAGTACTTC.

This clone has ten or more counts. V and J are TRBV7-9 and TRBJ1-3, with D unresolved. The V and J ends lost 1 base and 4 bases respectively, with 5 bases between them. The CDR3 contains 13 residues. Germline-derived CDR1 and CDR2 are SEHNR and FQNEAQ (reference sequence). CDR3 DNA: TGTGCCAGCAGCTTAGATCAAGGAAACACCATATATTTT. Encoded protein: CASSLDQGNTIYF.

The chain is built from TRBV6-1 and TRBJ1-6; 10 nucleotides agree with TRBD1. There are 15 residues in the CDR3. V shed 3 bases, J shed 7 bases, and the junction held 3 bases outside the gene matches. CDR1 and CDR2 from the germline V gene are MNHNS and SASEGT. The CDR3 bases are TGTGCCAGCAGTGAGGGACAGGGGACGAATTCACCCCTCCACTTT. Its protein product is CASSEGQGTNSPLHF.

The V gene is TRBV5-4, the J gene TRBJ2-5; no definite D call. Trimming removed 5 bases from V and 2 bases from J, with 4 bases in between. CDR3 size: 11 residues. Germline CDR1 and CDR2: SGHNT and YYREEE (reference sequence). The CDR3 DNA sequence: TGTGCCAGCAGTTCGCAAGAGACCCAGTACTTC. Translation: CASSSQETQYF. The variable domain in full, completed from reference TRBV5-4 and TRBJ2-5, reads ETGVTQSPTHLIKTRGQQVTLRCSSQSGHNTVSWYQQALGQGPQFIFQYYREEENGRGNFPPRFSGLQFPNYSSELNVNALELDDSALYLCASSSQETQYFGPGTRLLVL.

V is TRBV5-6 and J is TRBJ2-1; 8 nucleotides align to TRBD2. V dropped 1 base and J dropped 3; count of bases not matched to a gene: 6. Per germline, CDR1 SGHDT and CDR2 YYEEEE. The length of the CDR3 is 16 residues. CDR3 amino acids: CASSLTGGPHYNEQFF. The CDR3 DNA is TGTGCCAGCAGCTTGACGGGGGGGCCTCACTACAATGAGCAGTTCTTC.

The chain combines TRBV6-5 with TRBJ1-1; no definite D call. Trimming removed 2 bases at V and 1 base at J, with 14 bases between. Per germline, CDR1 MNHEY and CDR2 SVGAGI. The length of the CDR3 is 16 residues. CDR3 DNA: TGTGCCAGCAGTTACCGGAGGACCGTAAGGAACACTGAAGCTTTCTTT. Translated: CASSYRRTVRNTEAFF.

This clone showed up just once. V is TRBV5-1 and J is TRBJ2-5, with 8 positions matching TRBD2. The CDR3 has 16 amino acids. The junction had 8 bases not matched to a gene; V was cut back by 2 bases and J by 2 bases. Germline-derived CDR1 and CDR2 are SGHRS and YFSETQ. The CDR3 region is CASSFARGGRQETQYF. In DNA form, the CDR3 reads TGCGCCAGCAGCTTCGCGCGCGGGGGGAGACAAGAGACCCAGTACTTC.

The chain is built from TRBV9 and TRBJ2-3; 7 bases align to TRBD1. The germline V gene encodes CDR1 SGDLS and CDR2 YYNGEE. This CDR3 spans 16 amino acids. With V trimmed by 0 bases and J by 2 bases, 6 bases remained unmatched. DNA of the CDR3: TGTGCCAGCAGCGTAGGGACAGGATGGACCACAGATACGCAGTATTTT. Its protein is CASSVGTGWTTDTQYF.

This CDR3 is CASSQDLVGAGLQETQYF. The CDR3 nucleotides are TGTGCCAGCAGCCAAGACCTGGTCGGGGCGGGACTTCAAGAGACCCAGTACTTC. J is TRBJ2-5 and V is TRBV4-2, with D perhaps matching TRBD2 (6 bases). Germline loops: CDR1 LGHNA, CDR2 YNFKEQ. The CDR3 is made up of 18 amino acids. The germline V and J ends were trimmed by 0 bases and 2 bases, with 19 bases remaining between them.

The gene calls are TRBV19 and TRBJ2-7, with D tentatively TRBD2 (6 bases). The CDR3 contains 13 residues. Trimming stripped 5 bases from V and 3 bases from J, with 11 bases between. The germline CDR1 and CDR2 sequences are LNHDA and SQIVND (reference sequence). CDR3 DNA sequence: TGTGCCAGTAGTCGGACTATTGTCTACGAGCAGTACTTC. It translates to CASSRTIVYEQYF.

The rearrangement joins TRBV19 to TRBJ1-1, with D possibly matching TRBD1 (5 bases). Per the germline V gene, CDR1 is LNHDA and CDR2 is SQIVND (reference sequence). The CDR3 totals 14 residues. With 3 bases removed from V and 0 bases from J, the gap between germline ends came to 8 bases. The chain's CDR3 is CASSIEGVNTEAFF. The CDR3 bases are TGTGCCAGTAGTATTGAAGGGGTGAACACTGAAGCTTTCTTT.

The chain carries TRBV4-1 and TRBJ2-2; 7 positions match TRBD1. V lost 0 bases to trimming and J lost 2 bases; unmatched junction nucleotides: 15. The CDR3 is 20 residues long. Germline loops: CDR1 MGHRA, CDR2 YSYEKL. DNA for the CDR3: TGCGCCAGCAGCCAAGATAGGGGACAGACCTACACCCTCAACACCGGGGAGCTGTTTTTT. Residues: CASSQDRGQTYTLNTGELFF.

V and J are TRBV19 and TRBJ1-3; TRBD1 is a possible D gene (5 bases). Between the trimmed V and J ends, which lost 4 bases and 0 bases, there was a span of 13 bases. The CDR3 contains 16 residues. Per the germline V gene, CDR1 is LNHDA and CDR2 is SQIVND (reference sequence). CDR3 sequence (DNA): TGTGCCAGTAGTAGCGACCGGGACTTCTCTGGAAACACCATATATTTT. It codes for CASSSDRDFSGNTIYF. Together with reference TRBV19 and TRBJ1-3, the CDR3 gives the full variable domain: DGGITQSPKYLFRKEGQNVTLSCEQNLNHDAMYWYRQDPGQGLRLIYYSQIVNDFQKGDIAEGYSVSREKKESFPLTVTSAQKNPTAFYLCASSSDRDFSGNTIYFGEGSWLTVV.

Only one count was recorded for this clone. This chain connects TRBV2 to TRBJ1-4, with TRBD1 matching over 8 bases. In germline, CDR1 is SNHLY, CDR2 FYNNEI. V was pared by 6 bases and J by 10 bases, with 7 bases of the junction left unmatched. CDR3 size: 13 residues. The CDR3 sequence: CASRDDRGGKLFF. As DNA, the CDR3 is TGTGCCAGCAGAGACGACAGGGGAGGAAAACTGTTTTTT.

This chain links TRBV2 with TRBJ2-3; a weak D match, TRBD1 (5 bases). V shed 5 bases and J shed 2 bases, with 8 bases lying between them. Germline V gene lookup returns CDR1 SNHLY and CDR2 FYNNEI. CDR3 length: 13 amino acids. CDR3 DNA: TGTGCCAGCAGTCCGGACAACACAGATACGCAGTATTTT. It codes for CASSPDNTDTQYF.

V gene TRBV14 combines with J gene TRBJ2-2; 8 positions match TRBD2. CDR3 length: 16 residues. Germline CDR1 SGHDN, CDR2 FVKESK. The V and J ends lost 4 bases and 7 bases, in that order; junction bases with no gene match: 11. As DNA, the CDR3 is TGTGCCAGCAGCCTAAAAGTCAGCGGGGGAGGCGGGGAGCTGTTTTTT. It encodes CASSLKVSGGGGELFF.

V gene TRBV11-2 combines with J gene TRBJ2-5, with TRBD1 as a possible D gene (6 bases). V shed 5 bases and J shed 4 bases, with 14 bases lying between them. This CDR3 contains 14 residues. The germline CDR1 and CDR2 sequences are SGHAT and FQNNGV. The CDR3 DNA reads TGTGCCAGCAGCAAGAATGGGGGCGGAGAGACCCAGTACTTC. The encoded protein is CASSKNGGGETQYF.

The genes are TRBV30 and TRBJ2-3; 10 nucleotides align to TRBD2. The J segment lost 6 bases and the V segment lost 0 bases, leaving 3 bases of the junction unmatched. Looked up from germline, CDR1 is GTSNPN and CDR2 is SVGIG (reference sequence). This CDR3 comprises 14 residues. CDR3 DNA sequence: TGTGCCTGGAGTGTGAGTAGCGGGGGGGATACGCAGTATTTT. This translates into CAWSVSSGGDTQYF.

This clone was detected once. The chain recombines TRBV7-9 with TRBJ2-1; tentatively, D is TRBD2 (6 bases). V shed 1 base and J shed 7 bases, with 14 bases lying between them. The CDR3 is made up of 15 amino acids. The germline CDR1 and CDR2 sequences are SEHNR and FQNEAQ (reference sequence). The CDR3 region is CASSLGSNRGNEQFF. DNA of the CDR3: TGTGCCAGCAGCTTAGGATCGAATCGGGGGAATGAGCAGTTCTTC.